This is a list of T cell receptor beta chains from one sample in a study of regulatory T cells in long-lasting Graves disease. TCRdb re-analysed the multiplex PCR reads in MiXCR, keeping a single row per CDR3 protein. The sample shows 440,000 or so distinct CDR3 sequences, more than 13% of them seen only once. This same sample was also taken into another study, of T cells in Graves' hyperthyroidism and ophthalmopathy.

Material: peripheral blood mononuclear cells (PBMCs), obtained at new diagnosis, from a patient treated with antithyroid drugs. The receptor set was obtained from a woman in her 30s with Graves disease. Both conserved end residues are part of each CDR3. D genes are given only for firm matches. Clone size is stated in some rows and not others, as once, few, many or a class when expanded.

abundance	d_gene	j_gene	v_gene	CDR3aa	CDR3nt
.	.	TRBJ2-3	TRBV2	CASSAIPVSTDTQYF	TGTGCCAGCAGTGCGATTCCAGTCAGCACAGATACGCAGTATTTT
few	.	TRBJ2-3	TRBV10-3	CAISKRTEDTQYF	TGTGCCATCAGTAAACGGACAGAAGATACGCAGTATTTT
.	TRBD2	TRBJ2-7	TRBV7-8	CASGVGSGSRRQYF	TGTGCCAGCGGGGTGGGGAGCGGGAGTAGAAGGCAGTACTTC
.	.	TRBJ1-3	TRBV9	CASSPSGAQHSGNTIYF	TGTGCCAGCAGCCCCTCCGGGGCTCAGCACTCTGGAAACACCATATATTTT
.	TRBD2	TRBJ2-1	TRBV6-2/TRBV6-3	CASSYSGTSVHGNEQFF	TGTGCCAGCAGTTACTCCGGGACTAGCGTCCATGGCAATGAGCAGTTCTTC
many	.	TRBJ1-1	TRBV24-1	CATRGDGMNTEAFF	TGTGCCACCAGGGGGGACGGCATGAACACTGAAGCTTTCTTT
.	TRBD2	TRBJ2-7	TRBV3-1	CASSSLAGAAYEQYF	TGTGCCAGCAGTTCCCTAGCGGGAGCCGCCTACGAGCAGTACTTC
many	.	TRBJ1-5	TRBV2	CASSEGRFSNQPQHF	TGTGCCAGCAGTGAAGGACGGTTTAGCAATCAGCCCCAGCATTTT
few	.	TRBJ1-4	TRBV5-1	CASSFSGTIEKLFF	TGCGCCAGCAGCTTTTCCGGGACAATCGAAAAACTGTTTTTT
.	TRBD2	TRBJ2-1	TRBV27	CASSSTSGTFFSSYNEQFF	TGTGCCAGCAGTTCGACTAGCGGGACCTTCTTTAGCTCCTACAATGAGCAGTTCTTC
.	TRBD2	TRBJ2-2	TRBV20-1	CSASTGLGGIGELFF	TGCAGTGCTAGCACTGGACTAGGAGGGATTGGGGAGCTGTTTTTT
many	.	TRBJ2-7	TRBV5-5	CASSLPGFEQYF	TGTGCCAGCAGCTTACCCGGGTTCGAGCAGTACTTC
.	.	TRBJ1-3	TRBV20-1	CSAPDYSSGNTIYF	TGCAGTGCTCCTGACTATAGCTCTGGAAACACCATATATTTT
few	.	TRBJ2-2	TRBV7-3	CASSLTGVGRTNTGELFF	TGTGCCAGCAGCTTAACTGGGGTAGGACGGACGAACACCGGGGAGCTGTTTTTT
.	.	TRBJ2-5	TRBV24-1	CATSDFVETQYF	TGTGCCACCAGTGATTTCGTGGAGACCCAGTACTTC
many	TRBD1	TRBJ2-7	TRBV12-3/TRBV12-4	CASSLAGTGYEQYF	TGTGCCAGCAGTTTAGCGGGGACAGGGTACGAGCAGTACTTC
many	TRBD1	TRBJ2-5	TRBV10-3	CAISESGARQGKETQYF	TGTGCCATCAGTGAGTCGGGGGCTCGACAGGGTAAAGAGACCCAGTACTTC
many	TRBD1	TRBJ1-1	TRBV5-1	CASSSGQTMNTEAFF	TGTGCCAGCAGCTCGGGACAGACCATGAACACTGAAGCTTTCTTT
few	.	TRBJ2-7	TRBV25-1	CASSDGQTYEQYF	TGTGCCAGCAGTGATGGACAAACCTACGAGCAGTACTTC
.	TRBD1	TRBJ1-2	TRBV29-1	CSVEVWSGGKDNYGYTF	TGCAGCGTTGAAGTGTGGTCAGGGGGCAAGGATAACTATGGCTACACCTTC
many	.	TRBJ2-1	TRBV28	CASSSYRPSDSQLGEYNEQFF	TGTGCCAGCAGTTCATATCGACCTTCTGACAGCCAACTAGGGGAATACAATGAGCAGTTCTTC
many	.	TRBJ1-1	TRBV11-2	CASSPTGRAVNTEAFF	TGTGCCAGCAGCCCCACGGGCAGGGCTGTGAACACTGAAGCTTTCTTT
many	.	TRBJ2-2	TRBV30	CAWARRGNTGELFF	TGTGCCTGGGCTCGGCGGGGGAACACCGGGGAGCTGTTTTTT
many	TRBD2	TRBJ2-7	TRBV20-1	CSASPGQGRASGGQYEQYF	TGCAGTGCTAGCCCTGGACAGGGTAGGGCTAGCGGGGGGCAATACGAGCAGTACTTC
few	.	TRBJ2-1	TRBV14	CASSQDPAGAGRGPDNEQFF	TGTGCCAGCAGCCAAGATCCCGCTGGCGCCGGGAGGGGGCCTGACAATGAGCAGTTCTTC
many	.	TRBJ2-7	TRBV15	CATSSTGITYEQYF	TGTGCCACCAGCAGTACAGGAATCACCTACGAGCAGTACTTC
many	TRBD2	TRBJ2-3	TRBV28	CASSFPGLAGAKDTQYF	TGTGCCAGCAGTTTCCCTGGGCTAGCGGGAGCTAAAGATACGCAGTATTTT
.	.	TRBJ1-2	TRBV12-3/TRBV12-4	CASTPDGNYGYTF	TGTGCCAGCACTCCGGACGGTAACTATGGCTACACCTTC
many	.	TRBJ2-1	TRBV12-3/TRBV12-4	CASSFLIGYNEQFF	TGTGCCAGCAGCTTTTTGATCGGTTACAATGAGCAGTTCTTC
few	.	TRBJ2-5	TRBV2	CASSEKGLQETQYF	TGTGCCAGCAGTGAGAAGGGTCTCCAAGAGACCCAGTACTTC
many	TRBD2	TRBJ2-3	TRBV6-1	CASSATSGHTDTQYF	TGTGCCAGCAGTGCGACTAGCGGGCACACAGATACGCAGTATTTT
few	.	TRBJ1-6	TRBV6-5	CASSSFRGRSPLHF	TGTGCCAGCAGTTCCTTCAGGGGTCGGTCACCCCTCCACTTT
.	.	TRBJ2-6	TRBV20-1	CSARDKLDSGANVLTF	TGCAGTGCTAGAGATAAGCTCGACTCTGGGGCCAACGTCCTGACTTTC
many	.	TRBJ1-6	TRBV12-3/TRBV12-4	CASRLNSPLHF	TGTGCCAGCAGACTTAATTCACCCCTCCACTTT
many	.	TRBJ1-1	TRBV5-1	CASSADSLMNTEAFF	TGCGCCAGCAGCGCGGACAGCCTCATGAACACTGAAGCTTTCTTT
many	.	TRBJ2-1	TRBV7-6	CASSSTAGNEQFF	TGTGCCAGCAGCTCCACAGCGGGCAATGAGCAGTTCTTC
many	.	TRBJ2-7	TRBV3-1	CASSQVYEQYF	TGTGCCAGCAGCCAAGTATACGAGCAGTACTTC
many	TRBD2	TRBJ2-3	TRBV7-9	CASSSPGLAEYTQYF	TGTGCCAGCAGTTCCCCGGGACTAGCGGAATATACGCAGTATTTT
.	.	TRBJ1-5	TRBV5-6	CASSSGFSNQPQHF	TGTGCCAGCAGCTCGGGATTTAGCAATCAGCCCCAGCATTTT
many	.	TRBJ2-1	TRBV5-6	CASSSGTNNEQFF	TGTGCCAGCAGCTCGGGGACCAACAATGAGCAGTTCTTC
few	.	TRBJ2-1	TRBV24-1	CATSVRLNNEQFF	TGTGCCACCAGTGTGAGACTAAACAATGAGCAGTTCTTC
.	.	TRBJ1-3	TRBV5-4	CASSLGGYGNTIYF	TGTGCCAGCAGCTTGGGGGGTTACGGAAACACCATATATTTT
few	TRBD2	TRBJ2-2	TRBV7-3	CASSNSGSNTGELFF	TGTGCCAGCAGTAATAGCGGGAGTAACACCGGGGAGCTGTTTTTT
many	.	TRBJ2-7	TRBV28	CASLSGGKYEQYF	TGTGCCAGTCTATCAGGGGGGAAATACGAGCAGTACTTC
many	TRBD1	TRBJ2-3	TRBV6-1	CASSAGDRGRDTQYF	TGTGCCAGCAGTGCAGGGGACAGGGGGCGGGATACGCAGTATTTT
few	TRBD2	TRBJ2-5	TRBV18	CASSELAGGLETQYF	TGTGCCAGCTCAGAACTAGCGGGAGGGCTTGAGACCCAGTACTTC
many	.	TRBJ2-4	TRBV3-1	CASSQTTANIQYF	TGTGCCAGCAGCCAAACAACAGCAAACATTCAGTACTTC
many	.	TRBJ2-7	TRBV10-3	CAISGPGRRRGYEQYF	TGTGCCATCAGTGGACCGGGGAGGAGGAGAGGATACGAGCAGTACTTC
many	.	TRBJ1-1	TRBV30	CAWSVRLGPAFF	TGTGCCTGGAGTGTAAGACTCGGCCCGGCTTTCTTT
many	TRBD2	TRBJ2-1	TRBV19	CASSTLLTSQNEQFF	TGTGCCAGTAGTACGCTCCTGACTAGCCAGAATGAGCAGTTCTTC
many	.	TRBJ2-7	TRBV11-2	CASSSFQGSEQYF	TGTGCCAGCAGCTCATTTCAGGGCTCCGAGCAGTACTTC